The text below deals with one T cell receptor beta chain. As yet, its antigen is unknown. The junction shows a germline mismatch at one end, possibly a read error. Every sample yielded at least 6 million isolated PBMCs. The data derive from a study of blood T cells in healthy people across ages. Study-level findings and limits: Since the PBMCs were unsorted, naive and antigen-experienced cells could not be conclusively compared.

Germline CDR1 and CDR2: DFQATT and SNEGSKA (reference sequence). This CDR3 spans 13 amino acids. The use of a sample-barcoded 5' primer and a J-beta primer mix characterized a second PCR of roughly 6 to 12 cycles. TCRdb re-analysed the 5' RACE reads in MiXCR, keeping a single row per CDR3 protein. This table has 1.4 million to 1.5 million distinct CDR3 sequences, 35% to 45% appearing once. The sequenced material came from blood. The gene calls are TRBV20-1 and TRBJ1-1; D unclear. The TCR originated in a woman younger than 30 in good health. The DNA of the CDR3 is TGCAGTGCTAGAGATCAGTCGGTCCCTGAATCTTTCTTT. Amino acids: CSARDQSVPESFF.